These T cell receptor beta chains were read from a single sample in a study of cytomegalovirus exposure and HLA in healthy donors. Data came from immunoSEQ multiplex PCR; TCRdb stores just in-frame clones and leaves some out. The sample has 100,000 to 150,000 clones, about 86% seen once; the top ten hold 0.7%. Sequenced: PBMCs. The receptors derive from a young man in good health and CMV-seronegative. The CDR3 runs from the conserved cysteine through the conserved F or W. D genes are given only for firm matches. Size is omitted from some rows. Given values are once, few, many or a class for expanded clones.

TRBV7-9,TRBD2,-,CASSSTGGWGSYEQYF
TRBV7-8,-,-,CASSLTGSGSGNTIYF
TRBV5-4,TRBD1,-,CASSNRGREGYTF
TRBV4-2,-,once,CASSQERGGKAEAFF
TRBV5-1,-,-,CASSRGTPPYEQYF
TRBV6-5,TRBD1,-,CASRSDRGETQYF
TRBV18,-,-,CASSPQWAANTEAFF
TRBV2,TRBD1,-,CASSEDRPISYEQYF
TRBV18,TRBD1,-,CASSGDRGRWIHSGNTIYF
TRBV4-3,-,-,CASSQERGSNGYTF
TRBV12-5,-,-,CASALTEGPSYGYTF
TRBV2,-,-,CATIGTEQFF
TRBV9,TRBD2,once,CASSERPGLVPGELFF
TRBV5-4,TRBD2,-,CASSLLAGVSYEQYF
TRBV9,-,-,CASSVDLGGLAYAFF
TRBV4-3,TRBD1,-,CASSQGVRDRVLSGNTIYF
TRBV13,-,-,CASSLSPAATGEQYF